A selection of T cell receptor beta chains follows, all from one sample in a study of PD-L1 blockade in urothelial cancer. TCRdb's copy holds only in-frame clones and misses some; the assay was immunoSEQ multiplex PCR. The sample holds fewer than 80,000 clones, 81% seen once. Specimen: PBMCs, collected around atezolizumab (anti-PD-L1) treatment. The receptors stem from a man aged 65-85 years with urothelial cancer. CDR3s include the opening cysteine and the closing phenylalanine or tryptophan. D genes are given only for firm matches. Clone size is not always given. Where it is, it says once, few, many or a class for expanded clones.

j_call v_call d_call clone_size cdr3_nt cdr3_aa
TRBJ1-3 TRBV7-9 . . TGTGCCAGCAGCTTAGACATCTCTGGAAACACCATATATTTT CASSLDISGNTIYF
TRBJ2-5 TRBV2 . . TGTGCCAGCCGCCGGGGGGCCGGGGAGACCCAGTACTTC CASRRGAGETQYF
TRBJ2-3 TRBV18 . . TGTGCCAGCTCAGCATTAGGGGAGGGCACAGATACGCAGTATTTT CASSALGEGTDTQYF
TRBJ1-2 TRBV18 TRBD1 . TGTGCCAGCTCCCCCGGACAGGCATCCTACTATGGCTACACCTTC CASSPGQASYYGYTF
TRBJ2-1 TRBV6-1 TRBD1 . TGTGCCAGCAGTGAAGTCCCCAGGGACAGGGAACGGTTCTTC CASSEVPRDRERFF
TRBJ1-2 TRBV6-5 TRBD1 . TGTGCCAGCAGTCTACAGGGGGCCGGGGGCTACACCTTC CASSLQGAGGYTF
TRBJ2-2 TRBV5-1 . . TGCGCCAGCAGCCTACTAGGTCGCACCGGGGAGCTGTTTTTT CASSLLGRTGELFF
TRBJ2-2 TRBV7-7 . . TGTGCTATACAGAACACCGGGGAGCTGTTTTTT CAIQNTGELFF
TRBJ2-5 TRBV28 . once TGTGCCAGCAGTCCCCTCAGGGAAACGGGGACCCAGTACTTC CASSPLRETGTQYF
TRBJ1-4 TRBV19 . . TGTGCCAGTAGTTACAGGGCTTCAGCTAATGAAAAACTGTTTTTT CASSYRASANEKLFF
TRBJ2-3 TRBV15 . . TGTGCCACCAGCAGAGAAGGGCTAGCGACGCAGTATTTT CATSREGLATQYF
TRBJ2-3 TRBV6-4 TRBD2 . TGTGCCAGCAGTGCCGGGACTAGCAGCACAGATACGCAGTATTTT CASSAGTSSTDTQYF
TRBJ2-1 TRBV4-1 . . TGCGCCAGCAGCCAAGAGCGTAAAGTGGCAGGCAATGAGCAGTTCTTC CASSQERKVAGNEQFF
TRBJ1-3 TRBV6-5 . . TGTGCCAGCAGGCCAACCGGGGGTGTCGGAAACACCATATATTTT CASRPTGGVGNTIYF
TRBJ1-2 TRBV15 TRBD1 . TGTGCCACCAGCGCTAGGACAGGGAGCGGCTACACCTTC CATSARTGSGYTF
TRBJ2-1 TRBV7-9 TRBD2 once TGTGCCAGCAGCTTACTAGCGGGAGTACATGAGCAGTTCTTC CASSLLAGVHEQFF
TRBJ2-5 TRBV5-1 TRBD2 . TGCGCCAGCAGCCGGGGGGGGACCCCTCAAGAGACCCAGTACTTC CASSRGGTPQETQYF
TRBJ1-2 TRBV4-1 . . TGCGCCAGCAGCCAAACAGTGGGGGCGCGGGGCTACACCTTC CASSQTVGARGYTF
TRBJ2-5 TRBV5-1 TRBD2 . TGCGCCAGCAGCCTCGGACTAGCCTTAATCCAAGAGACCCAGTACTTC CASSLGLALIQETQYF
TRBJ2-7 TRBV10-2 TRBD2 . TGCGCCAGCAGTGTTCTAGCGGGAGAGTACGAGCAGTACTTC CASSVLAGEYEQYF
TRBJ2-1 TRBV19 . . TGTGCCAGTAGTAAAGGTGCAGGGCCCTACAATGAGCAGTTCTTC CASSKGAGPYNEQFF
TRBJ2-3 TRBV5-1 TRBD1 . TGCGCCAGCAGCTCTGACAGGGGATTCGGAGATACGCAGTATTTT CASSSDRGFGDTQYF
TRBJ1-4 TRBV11-2 TRBD1 . TGTGCCAGCAGCGCCCTCACCAGGGGGACGAGGGAAAAACTGTTTTTT CASSALTRGTREKLFF